Listed below are T cell receptor beta chains from one sample, sequenced in a study of T cells in Graves' hyperthyroidism and ophthalmopathy. One entry per CDR3 protein, called by TCRdb with MiXCR from the multiplex PCR reads. This table holds about 300,000 distinct CDR3 sequences, roughly an eighth found once. The source material was blood. The receptors shown here come from a woman in her forties with Graves' hyperthyroidism. Each CDR3 is given with its conserved first and last residue. The order of the fields is clone size, CDR3 length, J gene, D gene, V gene, CDR3 protein, CDR3 DNA. D genes are given only for firm matches. Only part of the rows carry a size: once, few, many, or a class if the clone is expanded.

abundance: many; len: 16; j_gene: TRBJ1-5; d_gene: -; v_gene: TRBV28; CDR3aa: CASTPAGSRSNQPQHF; CDR3nt: TGTGCCAGCACCCCCGCCGGGTCCCGAAGCAATCAGCCCCAGCATTTT
abundance: many; len: 13; j_gene: TRBJ2-1; d_gene: TRBD2; v_gene: TRBV12-3/TRBV12-4; CDR3aa: CASGLGGHNEQFF; CDR3nt: TGTGCCAGTGGACTAGGAGGCCACAATGAGCAGTTCTTC
abundance: many; len: 17; j_gene: TRBJ2-3; d_gene: TRBD2; v_gene: TRBV28; CDR3aa: CASSLGGTSGNWDTQYF; CDR3nt: TGTGCCAGCAGTTTAGGGGGGACTAGCGGGAACTGGGATACGCAGTATTTT
abundance: many; len: 15; j_gene: TRBJ2-7; d_gene: TRBD2; v_gene: TRBV20-1; CDR3aa: CSARDPLAGGGEQYF; CDR3nt: TGCAGTGCTAGAGATCCACTAGCGGGAGGGGGCGAGCAGTACTTC
abundance: many; len: 13; j_gene: TRBJ1-2; d_gene: -; v_gene: TRBV6-1; CDR3aa: CASSEDSSYGYTF; CDR3nt: TGTGCCAGCAGTGAAGACAGTAGCTATGGCTACACCTTC
abundance: few; len: 13; j_gene: TRBJ2-7; d_gene: -; v_gene: TRBV24-1; CDR3aa: CATSDPGLKEQYF; CDR3nt: TGTGCCACCAGTGACCCTGGACTGAAGGAGCAGTACTTC
abundance: few; len: 16; j_gene: TRBJ1-5; d_gene: TRBD1; v_gene: TRBV19; CDR3aa: CASSPGRGQLNQPQHF; CDR3nt: TGTGCCAGTAGCCCAGGGAGGGGACAGCTCAATCAGCCCCAGCATTTT
abundance: -; len: 16; j_gene: TRBJ1-6; d_gene: TRBD1; v_gene: TRBV28; CDR3aa: CASSLGGTGVRSPLHF; CDR3nt: TGTGCCAGCAGTTTGGGCGGGACAGGGGTACGTTCACCCCTCCACTTT
abundance: few; len: 13; j_gene: TRBJ2-2; d_gene: -; v_gene: TRBV6-1; CDR3aa: CASSRTETGELFF; CDR3nt: TGTGCCAGCAGCCGGACAGAGACCGGGGAGCTGTTTTTT
abundance: many; len: 11; j_gene: TRBJ2-2; d_gene: -; v_gene: TRBV3-1; CDR3aa: CASGSAGELFF; CDR3nt: TGTGCCAGCGGTTCCGCCGGGGAGCTGTTTTTT
abundance: many; len: 15; j_gene: TRBJ1-2; d_gene: -; v_gene: TRBV27; CDR3aa: CASSLYGERSWGYTF; CDR3nt: TGTGCCAGCAGTTTATACGGGGAGCGCAGCTGGGGCTACACCTTC
abundance: many; len: 13; j_gene: TRBJ2-7; d_gene: -; v_gene: TRBV15; CDR3aa: CATSRQVFYEQYF; CDR3nt: TGTGCCACCAGCAGGCAGGTCTTCTACGAGCAGTACTTC
abundance: many; len: 19; j_gene: TRBJ2-2; d_gene: TRBD2; v_gene: TRBV11-3; CDR3aa: CASSSGPFAGGPRTGELFF; CDR3nt: TGTGCCAGCAGCTCCGGCCCATTTGCGGGAGGGCCGAGAACCGGGGAGCTGTTTTTT
abundance: -; len: 15; j_gene: TRBJ2-3; d_gene: -; v_gene: TRBV3-1; CDR3aa: CASSRTSSPTDTQYF; CDR3nt: TGTGCCAGCAGCCGTACTAGCTCACCCACAGATACGCAGTATTTT
abundance: -; len: 16; j_gene: TRBJ2-2; d_gene: -; v_gene: TRBV27; CDR3aa: CASSLRTVRDTGELFF; CDR3nt: TGTGCCAGCAGTTTACGGACCGTGAGGGACACCGGGGAGCTGTTTTTT
abundance: -; len: 14; j_gene: TRBJ2-7; d_gene: -; v_gene: TRBV6-1; CDR3aa: CASRRGQGTYEQYF; CDR3nt: TGTGCCAGCAGAAGAGGGCAGGGAACCTACGAGCAGTACTTC
abundance: -; len: 14; j_gene: TRBJ2-1; d_gene: -; v_gene: TRBV4-2; CDR3aa: CASSQEVRGNEQFF; CDR3nt: TGTGCCAGCAGCCAAGAAGTAAGGGGGAATGAGCAGTTCTTC
abundance: many; len: 14; j_gene: TRBJ1-1; d_gene: -; v_gene: TRBV10-3; CDR3aa: CAISESVVNTEAFF; CDR3nt: TGTGCCATCAGTGAGTCGGTAGTTAACACTGAAGCTTTCTTT
abundance: many; len: 15; j_gene: TRBJ1-6; d_gene: -; v_gene: TRBV2; CDR3aa: CASSEHQGSRSPLHF; CDR3nt: TGTGCCAGCAGTGAACATCAGGGTTCTAGGTCACCCCTCCACTTT
abundance: few; len: 15; j_gene: TRBJ2-1; d_gene: TRBD2; v_gene: TRBV4-2; CDR3aa: CASSRGLAGADEQFF; CDR3nt: TGTGCCAGCAGCAGGGGACTAGCGGGAGCGGATGAGCAGTTCTTC
abundance: many; len: 15; j_gene: TRBJ2-2; d_gene: -; v_gene: TRBV6-5; CDR3aa: CASSYSYANTGELFF; CDR3nt: TGTGCCAGCAGTTACTCCTACGCCAACACCGGGGAGCTGTTTTTT
abundance: many; len: 14; j_gene: TRBJ2-1; d_gene: -; v_gene: TRBV10-3; CDR3aa: CAIGRGRGIDEQFF; CDR3nt: TGTGCCATCGGGCGCGGCAGGGGAATCGATGAGCAGTTCTTC
abundance: many; len: 14; j_gene: TRBJ1-5; d_gene: -; v_gene: TRBV6-2/TRBV6-3; CDR3aa: CASSYVRGNQPQHF; CDR3nt: TGTGCCAGCAGTTACGTAAGGGGAAATCAGCCCCAGCATTTT
abundance: few; len: 12; j_gene: TRBJ1-3; d_gene: -; v_gene: TRBV29-1; CDR3aa: CSVGTDGNTIYF; CDR3nt: TGCAGCGTTGGGACAGACGGAAACACCATATATTTT
abundance: -; len: 15; j_gene: TRBJ1-4; d_gene: -; v_gene: TRBV9; CDR3aa: CASSLSGSWGEKLFF; CDR3nt: TGTGCCAGCAGTCTGAGTGGGTCGTGGGGTGAAAAACTGTTTTTT
abundance: many; len: 14; j_gene: TRBJ2-7; d_gene: TRBD2; v_gene: TRBV6-1; CDR3aa: CASKPTSASYEQYF; CDR3nt: TGTGCCAGCAAGCCGACTAGCGCTTCCTACGAGCAGTACTTC
abundance: -; len: 15; j_gene: TRBJ1-2; d_gene: -; v_gene: TRBV20-1; CDR3aa: CSARGGGGGTYGYTF; CDR3nt: TGCAGTGCTAGGGGGGGGGGGGGCGGAACCTATGGCTACACCTTC
abundance: many; len: 15; j_gene: TRBJ1-4; d_gene: TRBD1; v_gene: TRBV2; CDR3aa: CASRSRDSLNEKLFF; CDR3nt: TGTGCCAGCAGATCCCGGGACAGCCTTAATGAAAAACTGTTTTTT
abundance: many; len: 14; j_gene: TRBJ2-1; d_gene: TRBD2; v_gene: TRBV6-5; CDR3aa: CASSMASGRGEQFF; CDR3nt: TGTGCCAGCAGTATGGCTAGCGGGAGGGGTGAGCAGTTCTTC
abundance: few; len: 12; j_gene: TRBJ1-4; d_gene: -; v_gene: TRBV29-1; CDR3aa: CSVVGEGEKLFF; CDR3nt: TGCAGCGTTGTCGGGGAGGGAGAAAAACTGTTTTTT
abundance: many; len: 15; j_gene: TRBJ1-1; d_gene: TRBD1; v_gene: TRBV19; CDR3aa: CASRTQTGGGTEAFF; CDR3nt: TGTGCCAGTAGGACCCAAACAGGGGGTGGCACTGAAGCTTTCTTT
abundance: -; len: 14; j_gene: TRBJ2-3; d_gene: TRBD2; v_gene: TRBV10-3; CDR3aa: CAIAFLADTDTQYF; CDR3nt: TGTGCCATCGCGTTCCTAGCGGACACAGATACGCAGTATTTT
abundance: many; len: 14; j_gene: TRBJ2-4; d_gene: TRBD2; v_gene: TRBV3-1; CDR3aa: CASSPRLARDIQYF; CDR3nt: TGTGCCAGCAGCCCGAGACTAGCAAGGGACATTCAGTACTTC
abundance: many; len: 12; j_gene: TRBJ1-1; d_gene: TRBD1; v_gene: TRBV7-9; CDR3aa: CASTGGFTEAFF; CDR3nt: TGTGCCAGCACAGGGGGATTCACTGAAGCTTTCTTT
abundance: few; len: 13; j_gene: TRBJ1-5; d_gene: -; v_gene: TRBV19; CDR3aa: CASSIEGWQPQLF; CDR3nt: TGTGCCAGTAGTATCGAGGGGTGGCAGCCCCAGCTTTTT
abundance: many; len: 12; j_gene: TRBJ2-7; d_gene: TRBD2; v_gene: TRBV10-2; CDR3aa: CASNPGLDEQYF; CDR3nt: TGCGCCAGCAATCCGGGACTAGACGAGCAGTACTTC
abundance: many; len: 13; j_gene: TRBJ2-7; d_gene: -; v_gene: TRBV12-3/TRBV12-4; CDR3aa: CASSQGESYEQYF; CDR3nt: TGTGCCAGCAGCCAAGGAGAGTCCTACGAGCAGTACTTC
abundance: -; len: 15; j_gene: TRBJ1-1; d_gene: -; v_gene: TRBV6-2/TRBV6-3; CDR3aa: CASSYGRALNTEAFF; CDR3nt: TGTGCCAGCAGTTATGGCCGGGCCCTGAACACTGAAGCTTTCTTT
abundance: once; len: 14; j_gene: TRBJ2-5; d_gene: -; v_gene: TRBV2; CDR3aa: CASSEATSPETQYF; CDR3nt: TGTGCCAGCAGTGAAGCGACTAGTCCAGAGACCCAGTACTTC
abundance: many; len: 17; j_gene: TRBJ1-5; d_gene: TRBD1; v_gene: TRBV2; CDR3aa: CASSDGTEINSNQPQHF; CDR3nt: TGTGCCAGCAGTGACGGGACAGAAATTAATAGCAATCAGCCCCAGCATTTT
abundance: many; len: 15; j_gene: TRBJ1-2; d_gene: TRBD1; v_gene: TRBV3-1; CDR3aa: CASSQEDRTGYGYTF; CDR3nt: TGTGCCAGCAGCCAAGAGGACAGGACGGGCTATGGCTACACCTTC
abundance: many; len: 12; j_gene: TRBJ2-7; d_gene: -; v_gene: TRBV6-1; CDR3aa: CASRGPGYEQYF; CDR3nt: TGTGCCAGCAGGGGACCTGGATACGAGCAGTACTTC
abundance: many; len: 15; j_gene: TRBJ1-1; d_gene: -; v_gene: TRBV27; CDR3aa: CASSLSPLLNTEAFF; CDR3nt: TGTGCCAGCAGTTTATCTCCCCTATTGAACACTGAAGCTTTCTTT
abundance: many; len: 15; j_gene: TRBJ2-3; d_gene: -; v_gene: TRBV20-1; CDR3aa: CSARASGSGTDTQYF; CDR3nt: TGCAGTGCTAGAGCCTCTGGCTCCGGCACAGATACGCAGTATTTT
abundance: few; len: 14; j_gene: TRBJ2-2; d_gene: TRBD2; v_gene: TRBV5-8; CDR3aa: CASRRTRNTGELFF; CDR3nt: TGTGCCAGCAGGCGGACTAGAAACACCGGGGAGCTGTTTTTT
abundance: few; len: 16; j_gene: TRBJ2-1; d_gene: -; v_gene: TRBV27; CDR3aa: CASSLLGGGIGKEQFF; CDR3nt: TGTGCCAGCAGTTTATTAGGGGGGGGAATCGGAAAGGAGCAGTTCTTC
abundance: -; len: 15; j_gene: TRBJ2-5; d_gene: -; v_gene: TRBV20-1; CDR3aa: CSAPLGDYYQETQYF; CDR3nt: TGCAGTGCCCCTCTAGGAGACTATTACCAAGAGACCCAGTACTTC